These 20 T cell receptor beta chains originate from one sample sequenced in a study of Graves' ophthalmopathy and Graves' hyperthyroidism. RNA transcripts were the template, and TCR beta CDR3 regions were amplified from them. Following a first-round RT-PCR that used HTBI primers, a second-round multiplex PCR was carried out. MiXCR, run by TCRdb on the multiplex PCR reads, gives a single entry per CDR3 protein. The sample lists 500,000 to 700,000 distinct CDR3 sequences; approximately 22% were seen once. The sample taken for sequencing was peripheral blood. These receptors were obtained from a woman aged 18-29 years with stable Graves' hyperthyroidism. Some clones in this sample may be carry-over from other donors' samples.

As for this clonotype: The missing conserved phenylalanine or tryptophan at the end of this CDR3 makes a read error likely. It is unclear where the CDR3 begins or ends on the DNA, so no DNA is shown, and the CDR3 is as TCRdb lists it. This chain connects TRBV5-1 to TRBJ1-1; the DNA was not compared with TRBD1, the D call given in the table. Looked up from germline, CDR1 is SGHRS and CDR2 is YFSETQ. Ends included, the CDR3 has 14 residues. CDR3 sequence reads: CASSFGGGNTEACL.

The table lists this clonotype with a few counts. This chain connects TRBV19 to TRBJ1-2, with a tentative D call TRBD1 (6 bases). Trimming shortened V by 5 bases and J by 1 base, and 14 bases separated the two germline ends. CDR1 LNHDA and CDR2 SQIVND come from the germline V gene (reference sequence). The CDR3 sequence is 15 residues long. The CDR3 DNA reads TGTGCCAGTAGTCCACAGGGCCTGATTAACTATGGCTACACCTTC. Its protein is CASSPQGLINYGYTF.

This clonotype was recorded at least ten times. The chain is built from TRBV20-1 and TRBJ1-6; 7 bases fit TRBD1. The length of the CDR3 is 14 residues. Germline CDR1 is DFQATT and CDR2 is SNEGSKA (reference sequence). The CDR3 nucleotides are TGCAGCGGCAGGGGGAGCTCCTATAATTCACCCCTCCACTTT. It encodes CSGRGSSYNSPLHF.

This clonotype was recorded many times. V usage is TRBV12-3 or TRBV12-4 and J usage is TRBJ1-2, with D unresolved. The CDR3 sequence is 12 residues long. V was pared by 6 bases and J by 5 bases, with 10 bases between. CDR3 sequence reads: CASSPRRYGYTF. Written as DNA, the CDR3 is TGTGCCAGCAGCCCCCGGAGGTATGGCTACACCTTC.

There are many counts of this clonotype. DNA of the CDR3: TGCAGTGCTAGACCGACCGGACAGGGGAACACTGAAGCTTTCTTT. Protein: CSARPTGQGNTEAFF. The chain carries TRBV20-1 and TRBJ1-1, with 8 bases fitting TRBD1. Germline lookup yields CDR1 DFQATT and CDR2 SNEGSKA (reference sequence). The CDR3 has 15 amino acids. J was trimmed by 1 base and V by 2 bases; bases with no gene match: 6.

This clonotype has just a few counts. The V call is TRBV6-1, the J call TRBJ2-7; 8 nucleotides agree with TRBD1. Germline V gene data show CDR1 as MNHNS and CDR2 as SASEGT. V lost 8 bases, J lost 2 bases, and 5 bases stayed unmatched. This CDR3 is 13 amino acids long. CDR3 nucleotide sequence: TGTGCCAGCCGGGACAGGACAACCTACGAGCAGTACTTC. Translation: CASRDRTTYEQYF.

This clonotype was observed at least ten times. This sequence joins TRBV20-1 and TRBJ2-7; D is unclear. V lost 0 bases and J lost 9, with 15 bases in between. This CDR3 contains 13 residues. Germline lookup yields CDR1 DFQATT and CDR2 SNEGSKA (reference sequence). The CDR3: CSARDLGDHAQYF. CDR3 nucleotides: TGCAGTGCTAGAGATCTCGGCGATCATGCGCAGTACTTC.

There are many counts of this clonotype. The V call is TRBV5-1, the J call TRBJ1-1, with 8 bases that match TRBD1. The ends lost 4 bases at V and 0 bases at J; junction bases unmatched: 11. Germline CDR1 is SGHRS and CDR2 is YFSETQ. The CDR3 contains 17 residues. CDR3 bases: TGCGCCAGCAGCATCGACCAGGGGGCGCGGATGAACACTGAAGCTTTCTTT. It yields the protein CASSIDQGARMNTEAFF.

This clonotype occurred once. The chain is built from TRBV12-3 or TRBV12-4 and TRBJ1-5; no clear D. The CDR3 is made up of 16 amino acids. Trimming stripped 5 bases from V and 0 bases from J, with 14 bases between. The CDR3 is CASSLHSPRSNQPQHF. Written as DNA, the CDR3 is TGTGCCAGCAGTCTTCACAGCCCACGTAGCAATCAGCCCCAGCATTTT.

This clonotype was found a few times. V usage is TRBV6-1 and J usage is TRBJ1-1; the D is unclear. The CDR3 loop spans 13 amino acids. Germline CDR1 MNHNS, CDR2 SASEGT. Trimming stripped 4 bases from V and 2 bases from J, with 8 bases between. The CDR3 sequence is CASSGQINTEAFF. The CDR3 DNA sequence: TGTGCCAGCAGTGGCCAGATAAACACTGAAGCTTTCTTT.

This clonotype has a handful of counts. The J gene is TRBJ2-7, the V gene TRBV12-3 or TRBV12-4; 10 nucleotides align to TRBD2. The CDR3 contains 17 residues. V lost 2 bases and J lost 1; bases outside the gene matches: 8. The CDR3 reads CASSLSSGGPISYEQYF. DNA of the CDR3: TGTGCCAGCAGTTTATCTAGCGGGGGCCCAATTTCCTACGAGCAGTACTTC.

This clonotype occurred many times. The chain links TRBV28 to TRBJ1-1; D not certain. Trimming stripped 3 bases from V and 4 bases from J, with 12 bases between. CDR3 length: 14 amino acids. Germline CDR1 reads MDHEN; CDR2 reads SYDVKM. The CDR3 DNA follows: TGTGCCAGCAGTTTCAAGGACTGGGGCACTGAAGCTTTCTTT. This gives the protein CASSFKDWGTEAFF.

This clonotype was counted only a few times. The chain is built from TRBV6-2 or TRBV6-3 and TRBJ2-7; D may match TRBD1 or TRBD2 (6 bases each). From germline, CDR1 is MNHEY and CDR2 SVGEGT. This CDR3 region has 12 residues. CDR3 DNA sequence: TGTGCAGGCGGGACATTATCCTACGAGCAGTACTTC. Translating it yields CAGGTLSYEQYF.

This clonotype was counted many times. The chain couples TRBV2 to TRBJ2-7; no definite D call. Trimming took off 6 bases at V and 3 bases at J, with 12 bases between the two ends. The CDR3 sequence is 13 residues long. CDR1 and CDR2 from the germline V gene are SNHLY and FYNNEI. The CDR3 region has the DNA TGTGCCAGCAGAAATAAGTTTCTCTACGAGCAGTACTTC. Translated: CASRNKFLYEQYF.

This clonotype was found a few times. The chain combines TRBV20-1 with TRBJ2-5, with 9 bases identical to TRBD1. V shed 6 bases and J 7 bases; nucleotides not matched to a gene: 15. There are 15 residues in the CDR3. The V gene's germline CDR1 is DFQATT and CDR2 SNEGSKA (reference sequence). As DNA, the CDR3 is TGCAGTGCAACACCCGGGACAGGGTTGGAGGGGACCCAGTACTTC. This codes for CSATPGTGLEGTQYF.

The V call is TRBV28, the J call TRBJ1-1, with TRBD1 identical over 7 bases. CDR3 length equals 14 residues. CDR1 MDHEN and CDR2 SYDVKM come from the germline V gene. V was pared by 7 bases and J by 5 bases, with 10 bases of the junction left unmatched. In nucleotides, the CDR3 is TGTGCCAGCACCCCAGGGGACAGCCCAACTGAAGCTTTCTTT. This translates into CASTPGDSPTEAFF.

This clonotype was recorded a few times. CDR3 in amino acids: CAWRDRTGGRSAEAFF. The DNA for the CDR3 is TGTGCCTGGAGGGACCGGACAGGGGGCCGCTCGGCTGAAGCTTTCTTT. The chain links TRBV30 to TRBJ1-1, with 11 bases that match TRBD1. Germline trimming cut 3 bases from V and 6 bases from J; bases unmatched to any gene: 12. The CDR3 is 16 amino acids. Germline V CDR1 and CDR2: GTSNPN, SVGIG (reference sequence).

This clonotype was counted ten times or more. The CDR3 spells CASSGLRNTEAFF. DNA for the CDR3: TGTGCCAGCAGTGGACTCCGGAACACTGAAGCTTTCTTT. The gene calls are TRBV6-1 and TRBJ1-1; D unclear. The CDR3 spans 13 residues. V lost 4 bases and J lost 1, with 7 bases in between. CDR1 is MNHNS and CDR2 is SASEGT in the germline V gene.

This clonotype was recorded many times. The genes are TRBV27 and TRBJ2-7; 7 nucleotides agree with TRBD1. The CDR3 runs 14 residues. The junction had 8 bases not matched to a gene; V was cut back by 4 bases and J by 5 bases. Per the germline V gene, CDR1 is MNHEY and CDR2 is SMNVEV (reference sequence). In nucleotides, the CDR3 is TGTGCCAGCAGTTCGGCGGACAGGTCCCACGAGCAGTACTTC. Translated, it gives CASSSADRSHEQYF.

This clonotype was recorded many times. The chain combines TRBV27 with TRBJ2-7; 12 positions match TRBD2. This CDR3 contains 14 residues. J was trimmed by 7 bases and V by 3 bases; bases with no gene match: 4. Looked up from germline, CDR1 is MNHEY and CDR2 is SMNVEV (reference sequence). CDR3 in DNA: TGTGCCAGCAGTTTGCTAGCGGGAGGGGGGGAGCAGTACTTC. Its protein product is CASSLLAGGGEQYF.